The source of this T cell receptor (beta chain) is a study of vaccination and CD4 T cells after COVID-19. About the study: Investigators drew the post-COVID samples a median around 100 days after diagnosis, with a range of 35 to 161. Control cultures were supplied with a CEFX pool, an HIV-1 Nef pool, or no peptide at all.

With regard to this clonotype: The antigen is undetermined.

Study-wide results and limits: Within convalescent individuals, 304 out of 307 vaccine-specific clones proved to be spike mono-reactive. Looking at convalescent patients, a median approximately 83% of reactive clones were present only post-vaccination.

Cultured CD4+ T-cell DNA underwent Oncomine TCR Beta short-read sequencing. TCRdb re-called the PCR reads with MiXCR, one entry per CDR3 protein. The repertoire has about 20,000 distinct CDR3 sequences, 35% to 50% of them found once; the top ten carry about 15%. Noted treatment: approximately nine-day PBMC culture with coronavirus spike peptide pools or control peptides (ViraFEST assay). The specimen was CD4+ T cells from blood, cultured in vitro. The clonotype was recovered from a human donor who had recovered from COVID-19.

The DNA for the CDR3 is TGTGCCAGCAGTTACCAAGGACAGGGGCAGTTCTTC. Protein sequence: CASSYQGQGQFF. V gene TRBV6-2 or TRBV6-3 combines with J gene TRBJ2-1; the match to TRBD1 covers 8 bases. The CDR3 runs to 12 residues. Germline CDR1 and CDR2: MNHEY and SVGEGT. The V segment lost 2 bases and the J segment 12 bases; nucleotides outside the gene matches: 3.